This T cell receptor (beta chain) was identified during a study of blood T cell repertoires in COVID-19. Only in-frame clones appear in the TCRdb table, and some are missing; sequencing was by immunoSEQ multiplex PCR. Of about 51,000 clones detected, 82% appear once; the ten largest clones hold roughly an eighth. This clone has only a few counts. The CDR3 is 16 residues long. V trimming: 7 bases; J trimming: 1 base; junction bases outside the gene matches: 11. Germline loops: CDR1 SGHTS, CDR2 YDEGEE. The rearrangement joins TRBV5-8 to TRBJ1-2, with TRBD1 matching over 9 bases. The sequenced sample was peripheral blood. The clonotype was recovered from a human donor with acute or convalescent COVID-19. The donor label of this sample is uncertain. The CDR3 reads CASLQGAGGNNYGYTF. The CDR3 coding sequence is TGTGCCAGCTTACAGGGGGCCGGCGGAAATAACTATGGCTACACCTTC.